The rows below give T cell receptor beta chains drawn from one sample of a study of siplizumab effects on memory and regulatory T cells. The repertoire was sequenced with immunoSEQ multiplex PCR; TCRdb's copy has only in-frame clones and lacks some. The profile covers over 80,000 clones, with 87% appearing a single time and over 1.5% taken by the ten largest. Material: Tregs sorted from blood. Receptors originate from a human donor in good health. The CDR3 runs from the conserved cysteine through the conserved F or W. The order of the fields is D gene, V gene, clone size, J gene, CDR3 protein, CDR3 DNA. The D gene is left open where the match is weak. Clone size appears in some rows only: once, few, many, or a class for an expanded clone.

-	TRBV7-9	-	TRBJ2-7	CASSLGQLNSYEQYF	TGTGCCAGCAGCTTAGGACAGCTAAACTCCTACGAGCAGTACTTC
TRBD1	TRBV6-5	-	TRBJ1-2	CASSRGQGAYGYTF	TGTGCCAGCAGCCGGGGACAGGGGGCATATGGCTACACCTTC
TRBD2	TRBV5-1	-	TRBJ2-5	CASSPSGGGETQYF	TGCGCCAGCAGCCCTAGCGGGGGAGGAGAGACCCAGTACTTC
-	TRBV7-2	-	TRBJ1-6	CASSLIRTLHYNSPLHF	TGTGCCAGCAGCTTAATCAGGACCCTCCATTATAATTCACCCCTCCACTTT
-	TRBV11-2	-	TRBJ2-7	CASSLVGLDEQYF	TGTGCCAGCAGCTTAGTGGGACTTGACGAGCAGTACTTC
-	TRBV7-3	few	TRBJ2-3	CASSRGGGTDTQYF	TGTGCCAGCAGCAGGGGTGGCGGCACAGATACGCAGTATTTT
-	TRBV5-1	-	TRBJ2-2	CASSLQLTQNTGELFF	TGCGCCAGCAGCTTGCAGCTCACCCAGAACACCGGGGAGCTGTTTTTT
-	TRBV27	few	TRBJ2-2	CASLGGGVPGELFF	TGTGCCAGTCTAGGAGGGGGAGTCCCCGGGGAGCTGTTTTTT
-	TRBV11-1	-	TRBJ1-1	CASSSIYGSGEAFF	TGTGCCAGCAGCTCGATTTACGGGTCCGGTGAAGCTTTCTTT
-	TRBV6-6	-	TRBJ2-7	CASSYSSASYEQYF	TGTGCCAGCAGTTACTCGAGCGCAAGCTACGAGCAGTACTTC
-	TRBV5-6	-	TRBJ1-6	CASSLYNSPLHF	TGTGCCAGCAGCTTGTACAATTCACCCCTCCACTTT
-	TRBV6-1	-	TRBJ1-5	CASSSGILDNQPQHF	TGTGCCAGCAGTTCAGGGATCTTAGATAATCAGCCCCAGCATTTT
-	TRBV27	-	TRBJ2-7	CASSRDKRIYEQYF	TGTGCCAGCAGCCGGGACAAGAGGATTTACGAGCAGTACTTC
-	TRBV5-3	-	TRBJ2-5	CARSLPGRQETQYF	TGTGCCAGAAGCTTGCCGGGCCGCCAAGAGACCCAGTACTTC
TRBD1	TRBV30	-	TRBJ1-2	CAWSGQGASGYTF	TGTGCCTGGAGTGGACAGGGGGCTAGTGGCTACACCTTC
-	TRBV19	-	TRBJ2-2	CASSILGILATGELFF	TGTGCCAGTAGTATACTCGGAATTCTCGCGACCGGGGAGCTGTTTTTT
TRBD2	TRBV7-6	-	TRBJ2-7	CASSERLAGANEQYF	TGTGCCAGCAGCGAGAGACTAGCGGGGGCCAACGAGCAGTACTTC
-	TRBV6-6	-	TRBJ2-2	CASKGLTGELFF	TGTGCCAGCAAGGGGCTCACCGGGGAGCTGTTTTTT
TRBD1	TRBV10-2	-	TRBJ1-1	CASSEYRGRNTEAFF	TGCGCCAGCAGTGAGTACAGGGGGCGGAACACTGAAGCTTTCTTT
TRBD2	TRBV28	-	TRBJ2-1	CASTSGGASEQFF	TGTGCCAGCACTAGCGGGGGGGCTTCTGAGCAGTTCTTC
-	TRBV19	few	TRBJ1-1	CASSIDRLNTEAFF	TGTGCCAGTAGTATCGACAGACTGAACACTGAAGCTTTCTTT
-	TRBV5-1	-	TRBJ1-1	CASSWTVNTEAFF	TGCGCCAGCAGCTGGACAGTGAACACTGAAGCTTTCTTT
TRBD1	TRBV29-1	-	TRBJ1-5	CSVTTVGTGNQPQHF	TGCAGCGTTACAACAGTCGGGACAGGCAATCAGCCCCAGCATTTT
-	TRBV18	-	TRBJ2-3	CASSDTSDTQYF	TGTGCCAGCTCGGACACCTCGGATACGCAGTATTTT
TRBD1	TRBV30	-	TRBJ1-3	CAWKVSGGYSGNTIYF	TGTGCCTGGAAAGTTTCAGGGGGTTACTCTGGAAACACCATATATTTT
-	TRBV19	few	TRBJ1-4	CASSIGPGLEKLFF	TGTGCCAGTAGTATCGGCCCGGGACTCGAAAAACTGTTTTTT
-	TRBV27	-	TRBJ1-2	CASSPSGYGYTF	TGTGCCAGCAGTCCCAGTGGCTATGGCTACACCTTC
TRBD1	TRBV7-3	-	TRBJ1-2	CASSLEDRGYGYTF	TGTGCCAGCAGCTTGGAAGACAGGGGCTATGGCTACACCTTC
-	TRBV5-6	-	TRBJ2-7	CASSFLQPGDEQYF	TGTGCCAGCAGCTTTTTACAGCCTGGGGACGAGCAGTACTTC
TRBD1	TRBV7-2	-	TRBJ1-2	CASSPTGGNYGYTF	TGTGCCAGCAGCCCCACAGGGGGCAACTATGGCTACACCTTC
-	TRBV28	once	TRBJ2-3	CASRTGARGTDTQYF	TGTGCCAGCAGGACGGGGGCCCGAGGAACAGATACGCAGTATTTT
-	TRBV7-6	-	TRBJ1-2	CASSLVVPLHYGYTF	TGTGCCAGCAGCTTAGTAGTACCGCTCCATTATGGCTACACCTTC
TRBD1	TRBV5-1	-	TRBJ1-1	CASSLGGGLNLGTEAFF	TGCGCCAGCAGCTTGGGAGGGGGCTTGAATCTGGGGACTGAAGCTTTCTTT
-	TRBV19	-	TRBJ2-7	CASSAGGLEQYF	TGTGCCAGTAGCGCTGGGGGGCTCGAGCAGTACTTC
TRBD1	TRBV9	once	TRBJ2-1	CASSWGQTNEQFF	TGTGCCAGCAGCTGGGGACAGACGAATGAGCAGTTCTTC
TRBD2	TRBV7-9	-	TRBJ2-1	CASSAGVEQFF	TGTGCCAGCAGCGCGGGGGTTGAGCAGTTCTTC
-	TRBV27	-	TRBJ2-7	CASSLFGVGRSPEQYF	TGTGCCAGCAGTTTATTTGGGGTGGGGCGGTCCCCCGAGCAGTACTTC
-	TRBV5-5	-	TRBJ2-7	CASSLAPGLTYEQYF	TGTGCCAGCAGCTTGGCGCCGGGACTCACCTACGAGCAGTACTTC
-	TRBV7-9	-	TRBJ2-5	CASSRRAWAGETQYF	TGTGCCAGCAGCCGACGGGCGTGGGCCGGGGAGACCCAGTACTTC
-	TRBV5-3	-	TRBJ1-2	CARSFPGGSGHGYTF	TGTGCCAGAAGCTTCCCCGGGGGTTCAGGACATGGCTACACCTTC
TRBD1	TRBV18	-	TRBJ1-1	CASSPGATGENTEAFF	TGTGCCAGCTCACCGGGGGCGACAGGGGAGAACACTGAAGCTTTCTTT